The rows below give T cell receptor beta chains drawn from one sample of a study of shared clonotypes between healthy human individuals. Data came from immunoSEQ multiplex PCR; TCRdb stores just in-frame clones and leaves some out. This sample has roughly 660,000 clones, with around 90% found just once. Material for sequencing was memory CD8+ T cells from PBMCs. Receptor source: a man aged 18 to 29 in good health. Some clones in this sample may be carry-over from other donors' samples. CDR3s include the opening cysteine and the closing phenylalanine or tryptophan. The D gene is left open where the match is weak. The listing skips clone size in some rows; elsewhere it reads once, few, many or a size class.

v_gene	len	d_gene	abundance	j_gene	CDR3nt	CDR3aa
TRBV6-1	13	-	-	TRBJ1-1	TGTGCCAGCAGATCCAGGGACGGTACTGAAGCTTTCTTT	CASRSRDGTEAFF
TRBV7-9	12	-	once	TRBJ2-7	TGTGCCAGTGGAGCGGCGGGGTACGAGCAGTACTTC	CASGAAGYEQYF
TRBV19	15	-	-	TRBJ2-1	TGTGCCAGTAGTATACCAACAGGATTTTACAATGAGCAGTTCTTC	CASSIPTGFYNEQFF
TRBV27	14	-	-	TRBJ1-2	TGTGCCAGCAGTCCCCCGGGACCGCATGTGGGCTACACCTTC	CASSPPGPHVGYTF
TRBV7-9	14	TRBD1	-	TRBJ2-1	TGTGCCAGCAGCTTAAGAAGGGGGCGCCGGGAGCAGTTCTTC	CASSLRRGRREQFF
TRBV5-5	13	-	-	TRBJ1-1	TGTGCCAGCAGCTTGGCAAAAAACACTGAAGCTTTCTTT	CASSLAKNTEAFF
TRBV13	11	-	-	TRBJ2-1	TGTGCCAGCAGCTTGTGGGACCAGCAGTTCTTC	CASSLWDQQFF
TRBV5-4	18	TRBD1	-	TRBJ1-1	TGTGCCAGCAGCTTGCCGTGGACAGGCGATTGGAGGAACACTGAAGCTTTCTTT	CASSLPWTGDWRNTEAFF
TRBV12-5	13	-	-	TRBJ1-1	TGTGCTAGTGGTTTGGATCGTAACACTGAAGCTTTCTTT	CASGLDRNTEAFF
TRBV28	14	-	-	TRBJ1-5	TGTGCCAGCAGTATCGAAACTCCCCGGGGGCCCCAGCATTTT	CASSIETPRGPQHF
TRBV27	16	-	once	TRBJ2-3	TGTGCCAGCAGTCTAAGACAGATCTGGGGCACAGATACGCAGTATTTT	CASSLRQIWGTDTQYF
TRBV18	14	-	-	TRBJ1-1	TGTGCCAGCTCACCTCAGGACCTGAACACTGAAGCTTTCTTT	CASSPQDLNTEAFF
TRBV7-3	15	TRBD2	-	TRBJ2-1	TGTGCCAGCAGCGAGGGACTAGCGACCTACAATGAGCAGTTCTTC	CASSEGLATYNEQFF
TRBV11-2	15	-	once	TRBJ1-5	TGTGCCAGCAGCCTCGGGGTTTTTAGCAATCAGCCCCAGCATTTT	CASSLGVFSNQPQHF
TRBV6-5	15	-	-	TRBJ2-2	TGTGCCACCGGACTTCTCCCGCTCTCGTCCGGGGAGCTGTTTTTT	CATGLLPLSSGELFF
TRBV7-9	15	-	-	TRBJ1-6	TGTGCCAGCAGCCCGGCGGCCTCCTATAATTCACCCCTCCACTTT	CASSPAASYNSPLHF
TRBV28	18	TRBD2	-	TRBJ2-5	TGTGCCAGCAGCCTAGGGACTAGCGGGAGGGGGCCCCAAGAGACCCAGTACTTC	CASSLGTSGRGPQETQYF
TRBV11-2	17	-	-	TRBJ1-1	TGTGCCAGCAGCCCCGGCAGGCCTTTAGGTCTGACCACTGAAGCTTTCTTT	CASSPGRPLGLTTEAFF
TRBV28	13	-	few	TRBJ1-1	TGTGCCAGCAGTCTCGGAGGGTTGACTGAAGCTTTCTTT	CASSLGGLTEAFF
TRBV7-8	15	-	-	TRBJ1-1	TGTGCCAGCAGCTTACTCCCGGGAAGAGAAGCTGAAGCTTTCTTT	CASSLLPGREAEAFF
TRBV7-8	13	-	-	TRBJ1-1	TGTGCCAGCAGCTTAGTGGCGAGGACTGAAGCTTTCTTT	CASSLVARTEAFF
TRBV30	15	-	-	TRBJ1-2	TGTGCCTGGAGTGGATGGACGGATTCAAACTATGGCTACACCTTC	CAWSGWTDSNYGYTF
TRBV10-3	15	TRBD1	once	TRBJ2-7	TGTGCCATCAGTGACCGGGACAGGGTCTCCTACGAGCAGTACTTC	CAISDRDRVSYEQYF
TRBV5-5	14	TRBD2	-	TRBJ2-1	TGTGCCAGCAGTCTTAGCGGGAGGGCCGATGAGCAGTTCTTC	CASSLSGRADEQFF
TRBV9	15	TRBD2	-	TRBJ2-2	TGTGCCAGCAGCGTAGGCGGGAGGGCCTCCGGGGAGCTGTTTTTT	CASSVGGRASGELFF
TRBV19	15	-	-	TRBJ2-7	TGTGCCAGTAGTATAGAGGCTAGCCCTACCTACGAGCAGTACTTC	CASSIEASPTYEQYF
TRBV2	15	-	-	TRBJ1-5	TGTGCCAGCGAACCTTGGACAGTCGCGGATCAGCCCCAGCATTTT	CASEPWTVADQPQHF
TRBV14	18	-	-	TRBJ2-4	TGTGCCAGCAGCCAATTAATTACGGGCGACAGGGAGGGAAACATTCAGTACTTC	CASSQLITGDREGNIQYF
TRBV28	12	-	once	TRBJ2-1	TGTGCCAGCAGTGCGCAGGGAAATGAGCAGTTCTTC	CASSAQGNEQFF
TRBV15	17	TRBD2	-	TRBJ2-3	TGTGCCACCAGACTCGAAAGACTAGCGGGAGACACAGATACGCAGTATTTT	CATRLERLAGDTDTQYF
TRBV27	19	TRBD2	-	TRBJ2-1	TGTGCCAGCAGTTTTCTCCCCTCCGCAACTAGCGGGAGGGCCGGTGAGCAGTTCTTC	CASSFLPSATSGRAGEQFF
TRBV4-1	12	TRBD1	-	TRBJ2-7	TGCGCCAGCGCGGACAGGGATTACGAGCAGTACTTC	CASADRDYEQYF
TRBV10-1	18	-	-	TRBJ2-1	TGCGCCAGCAGTGAGTCTCTGGTGGGACGCTTAAGTTTCGGTGAGCAGTTCTTC	CASSESLVGRLSFGEQFF
TRBV7-9	16	-	-	TRBJ2-1	TGTGCCAGCAGCTTAACGGCAGGTAGACGACACAATGAGCAGTTCTTC	CASSLTAGRRHNEQFF
TRBV7-9	13	-	once	TRBJ1-1	TGTGCCAGCAGCTTAGGTGCTAACACTGAAGCTTTCTTT	CASSLGANTEAFF
TRBV19	11	-	-	TRBJ2-7	TGTGCCAGTGGGTCTTCCTACGAGCAGTACTTC	CASGSSYEQYF
TRBV5-1	19	-	-	TRBJ1-5	TGCGCCAGCAGCTTGGATGAGGGCCCGGGGAATATAGGCAATCAGCCCCAGCATTTT	CASSLDEGPGNIGNQPQHF
TRBV6-1	11	-	-	TRBJ1-1	TGTGCCAGCAGTAAAGGGGGTATGGCTTTCTTT	CASSKGGMAFF
TRBV7-2	13	-	-	TRBJ2-1	TGTGCCAGCTGCAAGGGCTCCTACAATGAGCAGTTCTTC	CASCKGSYNEQFF
TRBV15	14	TRBD2	-	TRBJ2-7	TGTGCCACCAGCAGCGGGAGGAGCTCCTACGAGCAGTACTTC	CATSSGRSSYEQYF
TRBV9	13	-	-	TRBJ1-5	TGTGCCAGCAGCCCTACAGGGAATCAGCCCCAGCATTTT	CASSPTGNQPQHF
TRBV19	16	-	-	TRBJ1-3	TGTGCCAGTAGGCGGTCCGGTATAACCCTTGGAAACACCATATATTTT	CASRRSGITLGNTIYF
TRBV6-5	13	-	-	TRBJ2-6	TGTGCCAGCAGTCCGCAAGGGGCCAACGTCCTGACTTTC	CASSPQGANVLTF
TRBV29-1	13	TRBD1	-	TRBJ2-7	TGCAGCGTCGTTGGGGGACAGGGTTACGAGCAGTACTTC	CSVVGGQGYEQYF
TRBV7-2	16	-	-	TRBJ1-2	TGTGCCAGCAGCCCGCGCCTTCAAATCGCGGGCTATGGCTACACCTTC	CASSPRLQIAGYGYTF
TRBV4-3	15	-	-	TRBJ1-4	TGCGCCAGCAGCCGATTAGACAGTCCTAATGAAAAACTGTTTTTT	CASSRLDSPNEKLFF
TRBV10-3	17	-	-	TRBJ2-7	TGTGCCATCAGTGATATCGACCTAGCTGGAAGCTCCTACGAGCAGTACTTC	CAISDIDLAGSSYEQYF
TRBV6-4	13	TRBD2	once	TRBJ2-1	TGTGCCAGCAGTGACTGGCTAGCGGGGGAGCAGTTCTTC	CASSDWLAGEQFF
TRBV27	18	TRBD2	-	TRBJ2-1	TGTGCCAGCAGTTTATATACGGGAGGGCCTGGGTCCTACAATGAGCAGTTCTTC	CASSLYTGGPGSYNEQFF
TRBV27	18	TRBD1	-	TRBJ2-6	TGTGCCAGCCCCTCCCCGGGGACAGCTCTCTCTGGGGCCAACGTCCTGACTTTC	CASPSPGTALSGANVLTF
TRBV27	16	-	-	TRBJ2-7	TGTGCCAGCAGACAAAAAACAGTTCAGGTCTTTTACGAGCAGTACTTC	CASRQKTVQVFYEQYF